Listed here are 6 T cell receptor beta chains from one sample, sequenced in a study of blood T cell repertoires in COVID-19. Data came from immunoSEQ multiplex PCR; TCRdb stores just in-frame clones and leaves some out. The sample gives some 160,000 clones, approximately 87% of which show up once; 6.5% to 8.5% is in the top ten. The sequenced material came from PBMCs or T cells enriched from blood (not recorded which). Receptors were obtained from a woman aged 50 to 65 who had recovered from COVID-19.

The count of this clone is one. The chain combines TRBV6-5 with TRBJ2-7, with 7 bases matching TRBD1. V was clipped by 0 bases and J by 3 bases; unmatched bases: 5. CDR3 size: 15 residues. The germline V gene encodes CDR1 MNHEY and CDR2 SVGAGI. The CDR3 nucleotides read TGTGCCAGCAGTTACTCGATGGACAGGAGCTACGAGCAGTACTTC. This sequence encodes CASSYSMDRSYEQYF.

V usage is TRBV24-1 and J usage is TRBJ2-7, with 12 bases that match TRBD1. Germline loops: CDR1 KGHDR, CDR2 SFDVKD. Trimming cost V 3 bases and J 5 bases; bases outside gene matches: 4. The CDR3 length is 15 residues. CDR3 in DNA: TGTGCCACCAGTGATCCCGGGACAGGGGGCAACGAGCAGTACTTC. Amino acid sequence: CATSDPGTGGNEQYF.

The V and J genes are TRBV4-3 and TRBJ1-2, with 8 positions matching TRBD1. The CDR3 has 17 amino acids. Germline V gives CDR1 LGHNA, CDR2 YSLEER. The ends lost 0 bases at V and 8 bases at J; junction bases unmatched: 14. The CDR3 sequence is CASSQDGTGGAAMGYTF. In nucleotides, the CDR3 is TGCGCCAGCAGCCAAGACGGAACAGGGGGGGCTGCTATGGGCTACACCTTC.

V usage is TRBV18 and J usage is TRBJ2-5, with 9 bases matching TRBD2. Germline-derived CDR1 and CDR2 are KGHSH and LQKENI. The CDR3 contains 14 residues. The V and J ends lost 8 bases and 5 bases, in that order; junction bases with no gene match: 9. The CDR3 sequence: CASRQTAGGETQYF. DNA of the CDR3: TGTGCCAGCCGCCAGACGGCGGGAGGGGAGACCCAGTACTTC.

The chain uses TRBV18 and TRBJ1-5, with TRBD1 as a possible D gene (6 bases). Looked up from germline, CDR1 is KGHSH and CDR2 is LQKENI. With 3 bases removed from V and 6 bases from J, the gap between germline ends came to 9 bases. The CDR3 length is 13 residues. The CDR3 region is CASSPQGSQPQHF. The DNA of the CDR3 is TGTGCCAGCTCACCTCAGGGGTCTCAGCCCCAGCATTTT.

The chain carries TRBV4-1 and TRBJ2-3; TRBD2 agrees at 10 bases. This CDR3 comprises 16 residues. Germline V gene lookup returns CDR1 MGHRA and CDR2 YSYEKL. The V and J ends lost 5 bases and 6 bases, in that order; junction bases with no gene match: 11. In DNA form, the CDR3 reads TGCGCCAGCAGCTGGCTGGGAGCGGGGGGGGATGATACGCAGTATTTT. This translates into CASSWLGAGGDDTQYF.